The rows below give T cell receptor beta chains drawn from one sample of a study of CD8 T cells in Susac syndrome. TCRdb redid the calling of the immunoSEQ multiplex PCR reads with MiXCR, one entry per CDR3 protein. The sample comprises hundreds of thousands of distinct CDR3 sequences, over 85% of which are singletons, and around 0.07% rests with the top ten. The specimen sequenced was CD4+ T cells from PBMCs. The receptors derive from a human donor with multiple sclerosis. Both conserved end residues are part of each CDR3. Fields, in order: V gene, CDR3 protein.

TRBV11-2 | CASSLNGVAIRKETQYF
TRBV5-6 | CASSLEVRGYGYTF
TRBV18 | CASSPPFNTDTQYF
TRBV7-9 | CASSQGRSGRRGDGYTF
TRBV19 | CASSNRGTEAFF
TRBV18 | CASSLIETGQNTEAFF
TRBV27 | CASSSLLTGNTEAFF
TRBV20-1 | CSAVPSGRDSKVQFF
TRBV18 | CASSPIWLNTEAFF
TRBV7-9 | CASSLGRVVGETQYF
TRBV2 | CASSERQGDSPLHF
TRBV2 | CASSVRLAVTDTQYF
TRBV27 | CASSSTRTVAGELFF
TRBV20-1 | CSATSWGEDNEQFF
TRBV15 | CATQREAGLETQYF
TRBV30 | CAWSDNQEPQHF
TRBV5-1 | CASSLAGRGPVSQPQHF
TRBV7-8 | CASSLGFGGLQGWGNQPQHF
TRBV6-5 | CASSTSGVPQEQYF
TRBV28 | CASSPGTGRYGYTF
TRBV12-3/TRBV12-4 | CASSLGGRDQPQHF
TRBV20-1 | CSASRAGKTGELFF
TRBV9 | CASSALAGEETQYF
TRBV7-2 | CASTPNAAGGADTQYF
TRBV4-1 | CASSRELSGRGDTGELFF
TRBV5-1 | CASARDGGADTQYF
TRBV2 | CASSGSGRYTDTQYF
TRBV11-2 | CASSLGRGRGMNTEAFF
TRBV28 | CASSWNEAFF
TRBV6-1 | CASSTPRLAGVAVLYEQYF
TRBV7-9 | CASSLARGAPGDIQYF
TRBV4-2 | CASSQEPRANTGELFF
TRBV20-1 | CSAPVPAGYEQYF
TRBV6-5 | CASSYEAGGLYNEQFF
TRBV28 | CASSPTANTGELFF
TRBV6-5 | CASSYGQGANGYTF
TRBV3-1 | CASSQVGFFGELFF
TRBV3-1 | CASSQSGRSNEQFF
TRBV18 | CASSPRLRTTYNEQFF
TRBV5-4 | CASSLSQGGTDTQYF
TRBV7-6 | CASSSRQGGAEKLFF
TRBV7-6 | CASSPYLLAGEWEFF
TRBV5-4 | CASSQTGAMNTEAFF
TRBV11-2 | CASSFSRRGTGELFF
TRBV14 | CASSQTGRNGYTF
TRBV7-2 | CASSFLTNEKLFF
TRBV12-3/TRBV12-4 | CASSLTGLQPQHF
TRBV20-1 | CSAQKRGAAYEQYF
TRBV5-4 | CASSYGAEANYGYTF
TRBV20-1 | CSARRQDSGANVLTF
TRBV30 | CAGREDNYGYTF
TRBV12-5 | CASAVGASNQPQHF
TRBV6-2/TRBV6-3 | CASSYGASGREETQYF
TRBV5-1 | CASSGVPSGRRTGELFF
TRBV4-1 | CASRDLRDTQYF
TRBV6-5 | CASSPRRGRNTEAFF
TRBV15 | CATSSLQSGANVLTF
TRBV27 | CASSLRLAGVSYEQYF
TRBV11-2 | CASSWDRVVRRYEQYF